The 28 T cell receptor beta chains reported below all come from one sample, sequenced in a study of OX40 agonist ivuxolimab in advanced cancers. Using immunoSEQ multiplex PCR, the repertoire was profiled, and TCRdb retains in-frame clones only, with some absent. Of about 40,000 clones listed, around 88% were seen once; the top ten hold around a quarter. Sequenced material: CD4+ or CD8+ T cells sorted from blood, taken in a trial of the OX40 agonist ivuxolimab. Receptors originate from an adult with an advanced solid tumor such as melanoma, head and neck, liver or kidney cancer.

Points on this clone: The sample has other DNA sequences that encode this CDR3 too. The genes are TRBV11-2 and TRBJ1-5; no reliable D call. The germline gives CDR1 SGHAT, CDR2 FQNNGV. The CDR3 contains 13 residues. Deletions cut 1 base from V and 7 bases from J, with 8 bases between. CDR3 protein: CASSLAVGQPQHF. The CDR3, as DNA: TGTGCCAGCAGCTTAGCGGTGGGGCAGCCCCAGCATTTT.

The chain couples TRBV19 to TRBJ2-7; 8 bases fit TRBD2. Germline CDR1 and CDR2: LNHDA and SQIVND (reference sequence). CDR3 size: 14 residues. Losses at the gene ends were 1 base for V and 3 bases for J; bases not matched to a gene: 2. The DNA of the CDR3 is TGTGCCAGTAGTATAGGGAGCGGGAGCTACGAGCAGTACTTC. This sequence encodes CASSIGSGSYEQYF.

V usage is TRBV7-6 and J usage is TRBJ2-7; 7 bases align to TRBD1. Per germline, CDR1 SGHVS and CDR2 FNYEAQ. The trim removed 4 bases at V and 3 bases at J, leaving 6 bases unmatched. CDR3 length: 14 amino acids. In DNA form, the CDR3 reads TGTGCCAGCAGCTCGAGACAGGGCGGCTACGAGCAGTACTTC. It yields the protein CASSSRQGGYEQYF. Looking up the rest from reference TRBV7-6 and TRBJ2-7 gives the full variable domain: GAGVSQSPRYKVTKRGQDVALRCDPISGHVSLYWYRQALGQGPEFLTYFNYEAQQDKSGLPNDRFSAERPEGSISTLTIQRTEQRDSAMYRCASSSRQGGYEQYFGPGTRLTVT.

The genes are TRBV9 and TRBJ2-2, with D unclear. Trimming cost V 0 bases and J 5 bases, with 11 bases left between them. Per the germline V gene, CDR1 is SGDLS and CDR2 is YYNGEE. The CDR3 sequence is 15 residues long. CDR3 residues: CASSVGYRDTGELFF. The CDR3 nucleotides are TGTGCCAGCAGCGTAGGGTATAGGGATACCGGGGAGCTGTTTTTT.

Concerning this clone: The junction shows a germline mismatch at one end, possibly a read error. CDR3 residues: CASSGTGYGQYF. The CDR3 DNA is TGCGCCAGCAGCGGGACAGGGTACGGGCAGTACTTC. The J gene is TRBJ2-7, the V gene TRBV5-1, with 9 nucleotides matching TRBD1. Germline CDR1 and CDR2: SGHRS and YFSETQ. The length of the CDR3 is 12 residues. Variable domain in full (rest from reference TRBV5-1 and TRBJ2-7): KAGVTQTPRYLIKTRGQQVTLSCSPISGHRSVSWYQQTPGQGLQFLFEYFSETQRNKGNFPGRFSGRQFSNSRSEMNVSTLELGDSALYLCASSGTGYGQYFGPGTRLTVT.

The genes are TRBV4-1 and TRBJ2-7, with 7 positions matching TRBD1. CDR1 is MGHRA, CDR2 YSYEKL, per germline. The CDR3 is 15 amino acids. V shed 3 bases, J shed 5 bases, and the junction held 10 bases outside the gene matches. The CDR3 spells CASSQTGTAYNEQYF. The CDR3, as DNA: TGCGCCAGCAGCCAGACCGGGACAGCTTACAACGAGCAGTACTTC.

The chain is built from TRBV18 and TRBJ1-2; TRBD1 is a possible D gene (6 bases). Germline V lookup: CDR1 KGHSH, CDR2 LQKENI. Deletions cut 5 bases from V and 4 bases from J, with 11 bases between. The CDR3 totals 13 residues. CDR3 DNA: TGTGCCAGCTCAACGGACAGCCTCTATGGCTACACCTTC. This translates into CASSTDSLYGYTF.

This chain joins TRBV2 and TRBJ1-1, with 8 bases aligning to TRBD1. Germline CDR1 is SNHLY and CDR2 is FYNNEI. The CDR3 has 16 residues. J was trimmed by 4 bases and V by 5 bases; bases with no gene match: 12. Here the CDR3 DNA reads TGTGCCAGCAGTATACCGATCGACAGGGGAGGCACTGAAGCTTTCTTT. This codes for CASSIPIDRGGTEAFF.

Comments on this clone: The sample carries other DNA sequences with the same CDR3. This sequence joins TRBV27 and TRBJ1-1; D not certain. Trimming removed 5 bases at V and 1 base at J, with 8 bases between. The CDR3 runs 13 residues. Germline CDR1 and CDR2: MNHEY and SMNVEV (reference sequence). CDR3 sequence reads: CASSRGGNTEAFF. The CDR3 DNA sequence: TGTGCCAGCAGTCGCGGCGGGAACACTGAAGCTTTCTTT.

V and J are TRBV5-1 and TRBJ2-1, with TRBD1 as a possible D gene (6 bases). V lost 2 bases to trimming and J lost 3 bases, with 15 bases between them. The CDR3 length is 16 residues. Per germline, CDR1 SGHRS and CDR2 YFSETQ. The CDR3 nucleotides are TGCGCCAGCAGCTTCCAAAGGGGGAGATTCTACAATGAGCAGTTCTTC. This translates into CASSFQRGRFYNEQFF.

This sequence joins TRBV11-2 and TRBJ2-5, with D perhaps given as TRBD1 or TRBD2 (5 bases each). The CDR3 is 14 residues long. Germline V gives CDR1 SGHAT, CDR2 FQNNGV. V lost 8 bases and J 5 bases, leaving 18 bases between the germline ends. Here the CDR3 reads CASSPWGLDETQYF. The CDR3 bases are TGTGCCAGCTCCCCTTGGGGGTTAGATGAGACCCAGTACTTC. Full variable domain (remainder filled in from reference TRBV11-2 and TRBJ2-5): EAGVAQSPRYKIIEKRQSVAFWCNPISGHATLYWYQQILGQGPKLLIQFQNNGVVDDSQLPKDRFSAERLKGVDSTLKIQPAKLEDSAVYLCASSPWGLDETQYFGPGTRLLVL.

The chain joins TRBV28 to TRBJ2-3; D possibly uses TRBD1 or TRBD2 (5 bases each). CDR1 is MDHEN, CDR2 SYDVKM, per germline. The V and J ends lost 8 bases and 7 bases respectively, with 10 bases between them. The length of the CDR3 is 11 residues. Here the CDR3 DNA reads TGTGCCAGCTCTGGGGGAAATACGCAGTATTTT. Residues: CASSGGNTQYF.

The chain employs TRBV7-9 and TRBJ2-7; D remains unclear. The CDR3 is 13 residues long. The germline V gene encodes CDR1 SEHNR and CDR2 FQNEAQ (reference sequence). Trimming took 5 bases from V and 1 from J, leaving 9 bases between them. As DNA, the CDR3 is TGTGCCAGCAGCCCGACACTTTCCTACGAGCAGTACTTC. Protein product: CASSPTLSYEQYF.

This chain uses TRBV28 with TRBJ2-7; D uncertain. This CDR3 region has 14 residues. Trimming took off 3 bases at V and 4 bases at J, with 13 bases between the two ends. CDR1 and CDR2 from the germline V gene are MDHEN and SYDVKM. DNA of the CDR3: TGTGCCAGCAGTTTCACATCCCCCTTTTACGAGCAGTACTTC. This sequence encodes CASSFTSPFYEQYF.

The chain couples TRBV7-6 to TRBJ2-5; D remains ambiguous. Trimming stripped 3 bases from V and 4 bases from J, with 9 bases between. Germline assignment: CDR1 SGHVS and CDR2 FNYEAQ. The CDR3 loop spans 13 amino acids. CDR3 bases: TGTGCCAGCAGCTTCCGGTTGGGAGAGACCCAGTACTTC. Translation: CASSFRLGETQYF. Variable domain in full (rest from reference TRBV7-6 and TRBJ2-5): GAGVSQSPRYKVTKRGQDVALRCDPISGHVSLYWYRQALGQGPEFLTYFNYEAQQDKSGLPNDRFSAERPEGSISTLTIQRTEQRDSAMYRCASSFRLGETQYFGPGTRLLVL.

This chain links TRBV27 with TRBJ2-7; D is unresolved. The germline V gene has CDR1 MNHEY and CDR2 SMNVEV (reference sequence). The V end was cut by 4 bases, the J end by 3 bases, with 16 bases between. The CDR3 extends over 15 amino acids. Here the CDR3 reads CASSSGAWSGYEQYF. Here the CDR3 DNA reads TGTGCCAGCAGTTCAGGAGCATGGAGTGGCTACGAGCAGTACTTC.

The rearrangement links TRBV4-1 to TRBJ2-3; D gene unclear. This CDR3 comprises 12 residues. V shed 3 bases and J shed 2 bases, with 3 bases lying between them. CDR1 MGHRA and CDR2 YSYEKL come from the germline V gene. The CDR3 protein is CASSHNTDTQYF. In DNA, the CDR3 is TGCGCCAGCAGCCATAACACAGATACGCAGTATTTT.

The chain employs TRBV10-3 and TRBJ1-5, with D uncertain. Germline V gene lookup returns CDR1 ENHRY and CDR2 SYGVKD. V was pared by 3 bases and J by 1 base, with 10 bases between. There are 15 residues in the CDR3. CDR3 protein: CAISDEGRSNQPQHF. The CDR3 DNA reads as TGTGCCATCAGTGATGAGGGAAGAAGCAATCAGCCCCAGCATTTT.

The genes are TRBV11-2 and TRBJ2-3; the D is unclear. Germline-derived CDR1 and CDR2 are SGHAT and FQNNGV. The length of the CDR3 is 14 residues. V shed 0 bases and J shed 0 bases, with 4 bases lying between them. CDR3: CASSLDLSTDTQYF. CDR3 DNA: TGTGCCAGCAGCTTAGATCTTAGCACAGATACGCAGTATTTT.

The gene calls are TRBV5-4 and TRBJ2-1; no firm D call. Looked up from germline, CDR1 is SGHNT and CDR2 is YYREEE (reference sequence). The CDR3 runs to 16 residues. Deletions cut 0 bases from V and 2 bases from J, with 12 bases between. The CDR3 reads CASSLEYGLTYNEQFF. DNA for the CDR3: TGTGCCAGCAGCTTGGAGTACGGGTTGACCTACAATGAGCAGTTCTTC.

The V and J genes are TRBV5-1 and TRBJ2-7; D possibly corresponds to TRBD1 (6 bases). V dropped 0 bases and J dropped 2 bases, with 12 bases sitting between them. The CDR3 has 15 residues. CDR1 is SGHRS and CDR2 is YFSETQ in the germline V gene. The CDR3 sequence: CASSLAGDIAYEQYF. Written as DNA, the CDR3 is TGCGCCAGCAGCTTGGCAGGGGACATCGCCTACGAGCAGTACTTC.

The CDR3 region has the DNA TGTGCCAGCAGTTTATGGGCATCCCTCTACGAGCAGTACTTC. This sequence encodes CASSLWASLYEQYF. This chain connects TRBV28 to TRBJ2-7; no reliable D call. The CDR3 has 14 amino acids. CDR1 MDHEN and CDR2 SYDVKM come from the germline V gene. Trimming took 0 bases from V and 3 from J, leaving 9 bases between them. The full variable domain, rest sourced from reference TRBV28 and TRBJ2-7, is DVKVTQSSRYLVKRTGEKVFLECVQDMDHENMFWYRQDPGLGLRLIYFSYDVKMKEKGDIPEGYSVSREKKERFSLILESASTNQTSMYLCASSLWASLYEQYFGPGTRLTVT.

The chain has TRBV7-9 and TRBJ2-7; 12 nucleotides align to TRBD2. Germline CDR1 reads SEHNR; CDR2 reads FQNEAQ (reference sequence). Trimming cost V 4 bases and J 2 bases; bases outside gene matches: 6. The CDR3 runs 16 residues. The CDR3 loop is CASSSRLAGDTYEQYF. CDR3 sequence (DNA): TGTGCCAGCAGCTCACGACTAGCGGGGGATACCTACGAGCAGTACTTC.

This clone has only one observation. The genes are TRBV23-1 and TRBJ1-1, with D perhaps TRBD1 (6 bases). TRBV23-1 is an open reading frame whose function is uncertain. V lost 4 bases and J 1 base, leaving 10 bases between the germline ends. This CDR3 has 14 amino acids. The CDR3 bases are TGCGCCAGCAGTCGGGGGGCGTGGAACACTGAAGCTTTCTTT. This sequence encodes CASSRGAWNTEAFF.

This chain joins TRBV7-9 and TRBJ2-1; TRBD2 is a possible D gene (6 bases). The CDR3 runs 13 residues. Trimming took 10 bases from V and 0 from J, leaving 10 bases between them. CDR1 is SEHNR, CDR2 FQNEAQ, per germline (reference sequence). Written as DNA, the CDR3 is TGTGCCATTCGGGGGAGCTCCTACAATGAGCAGTTCTTC. Translation gives CAIRGSSYNEQFF.

In its sample, this clone was seen once. V gene TRBV4-1 combines with J gene TRBJ2-5, with TRBD1 matching 7 bases. The DNA end favors TRBJ2-7, so the J call may be wrong. This CDR3 has 15 residues. Germline V lookup: CDR1 MGHRA, CDR2 YSYEKL. The CDR3 coding sequence is TGCGCCAGCAGCCATGGGACAGATTCGAGCGACGAGCAGTACTTC. It yields the protein CASSHGTDSSDEQYF.

The chain's CDR3 is CASSLGLAGETQYF. The DNA of the CDR3 is TGTGCCAGCAGTTTAGGACTAGCCGGAGAGACCCAGTACTTC. The chain is built from TRBV28 and TRBJ2-5; TRBD2 matches at 8 bases. In germline, CDR1 is MDHEN, CDR2 SYDVKM. With V trimmed by 2 bases and J by 4 bases, 3 bases remained unmatched. The CDR3 has 14 amino acids.

The chain uses TRBV7-6 and TRBJ2-7; D gene unclear. This CDR3 comprises 14 residues. The V gene lost 1 base and the J gene lost 0 bases, with 7 bases spanning the gap. Looked up from germline, CDR1 is SGHVS and CDR2 is FNYEAQ. The CDR3 DNA reads TGTGCCAGCAGCTTAGATCGGAGCTCCTACGAGCAGTACTTC. This translates into CASSLDRSSYEQYF.